The 17 T cell receptor beta chains below come from one sample, sequenced in a study of blood T cell repertoires in COVID-19. Generated by immunoSEQ multiplex PCR, the TCRdb table keeps only in-frame clones and is missing some. This table has roughly 53,000 clones, 80% to 90% appearing once. The sequencing input was peripheral blood. The receptors were gathered from a woman of 80 years or more with COVID-19, enrolled during active disease.

The genes are TRBV6-2 or TRBV6-3 and TRBJ2-7, with 7 bases identical to TRBD2. The germline gives CDR1 MNHEY, CDR2 SVGEGT. The V gene end was trimmed by 5 bases and the J gene end by 2 bases; junction bases not matched to a gene: 12. The CDR3 runs to 16 residues. The CDR3 sequence: CASSKVGLAETYEQYF. The DNA for the CDR3 is TGTGCCAGCAGTAAGGTTGGGCTAGCGGAGACCTACGAGCAGTACTTC.

This chain connects TRBV13 to TRBJ2-3, with TRBD1 matching over 10 bases. This CDR3 has 17 residues. Germline V gene data show CDR1 as PRHDT and CDR2 as FYEKMQ (reference sequence). After removal of 5 bases from V and 2 bases from J, the junction contained 10 bases not matched to a gene. As DNA, the CDR3 is TGTGCCAGCAGCCCCTTCGACAGGGGGCGCGACACAGATACGCAGTATTTT. Its protein is CASSPFDRGRDTDTQYF.

This sequence joins TRBV10-3 and TRBJ2-7; TRBD2 is a possible D gene (5 bases). The CDR3 runs to 15 residues. CDR1 is ENHRY, CDR2 SYGVKD, per germline. The V gene lost 2 bases and the J gene lost 2 bases, with 13 bases spanning the gap. CDR3 protein: CAISEGVARAYEQYF. As DNA, the CDR3 is TGTGCCATCAGTGAGGGGGTAGCGCGAGCCTACGAGCAGTACTTC.

This chain uses TRBV5-8 with TRBJ2-7, with D maybe TRBD1 (5 bases). CDR1 and CDR2 from the germline V gene are SGHTS and YDEGEE. Trimming shortened V by 4 bases and J by 4 bases, and 21 bases separated the two germline ends. The CDR3 runs 16 residues. The CDR3 region is CASSIKLTASLYEQYF. The CDR3 DNA follows: TGTGCCAGCAGCATAAAATTGACAGCCAGCCTTTACGAGCAGTACTTC.

This chain links TRBV12-3 or TRBV12-4 with TRBJ1-6; a weak D match, TRBD1 (6 bases). The CDR3 has 13 residues. The V and J ends lost 6 bases and 7 bases respectively, with 10 bases between them. In DNA, the CDR3 is TGTGCCAGCAGATGGACAGCAAATTCACCCCTCCACTTT. This translates into CASRWTANSPLHF.

The chain's CDR3 is CASSQLLDYGYTF. The CDR3 bases are TGTGCCAGCAGCCAACTTCTTGACTATGGCTACACCTTC. The rearrangement uses TRBV3-1 (or the pseudogene TRBV3-2) and TRBJ1-2; D is ambiguous. V was cut by 2 bases and J by 3 bases, with 7 bases left in between. The CDR3 runs to 13 residues. Germline V gene data show CDR1 as LGHDT and CDR2 as YNNKEL (reference sequence).

The chain combines TRBV11-3 with TRBJ2-6; D perhaps matches TRBD2 (6 bases). V shed 7 bases and J shed 0 bases, with 13 bases lying between them. CDR1 is SGHNT, CDR2 YENEEA, per germline. The CDR3 loop spans 16 amino acids. This CDR3 reads CASNDGGYSGANVLTF. CDR3 DNA: TGTGCCAGCAACGACGGGGGTTACTCTGGGGCCAACGTCCTGACTTTC.

The V call is TRBV11-3, the J call TRBJ1-5, with 9 bases lining up with TRBD1. This CDR3 comprises 19 residues. Germline CDR1 SGHNT, CDR2 YENEEA. The junction had 17 bases not matched to a gene; V was cut back by 1 base and J by 7 bases. The CDR3 sequence is CASSLAPWTGAMTGQPQHF. DNA for the CDR3: TGTGCCAGCAGCTTAGCCCCCTGGACAGGGGCCATGACAGGACAGCCCCAGCATTTT. The full variable domain, with the rest looked up from reference TRBV11-3 and TRBJ1-5, is EAGVVQSPRYKIIEKKQPVAFWCNPISGHNTLYWYLQNLGQGPELLIRYENEEAVDDSQLPKDRFSAERLKGVDSTLKIQPAELGDSAVYLCASSLAPWTGAMTGQPQHFGDGTRLSIL.

The chain is built from TRBV18 and TRBJ2-3; 10 nucleotides match TRBD2. Germline lookup yields CDR1 KGHSH and CDR2 LQKENI. The CDR3 has 18 amino acids. J lost 3 bases, V lost 0 bases, and 9 bases had no gene match. CDR3 residues: CASSPPSWTSGHTDTQYF. CDR3 DNA sequence: TGTGCCAGCTCACCACCTTCTTGGACTAGCGGCCATACAGATACGCAGTATTTT.

This chain connects TRBV3-1 (or the pseudogene TRBV3-2) to TRBJ1-5; 9 bases are shared with TRBD1. J lost 0 bases, V lost 6 bases, and 6 bases had no gene match. CDR3 length: 16 amino acids. Looked up from germline, CDR1 is LGHDT and CDR2 is YNNKEL (reference sequence). The CDR3, as DNA: TGTGCCAGCAGGGACAGGGGTAACTATAGCAATCAGCCCCAGCATTTT. Translated: CASRDRGNYSNQPQHF.

The V call is TRBV27, the J call TRBJ1-6, with D perhaps TRBD1 (5 bases). This CDR3 has 17 amino acids. With 4 bases removed from V and 7 bases from J, the gap between germline ends came to 20 bases. Germline lookup yields CDR1 MNHEY and CDR2 SMNVEV (reference sequence). The CDR3 region has the DNA TGTGCCAGCAGTTCTGACCTAAGGGGTGAAGGAAATTCACCCCTCCACTTT. Translating gives CASSSDLRGEGNSPLHF.

V is TRBV5-4 and J is TRBJ1-1, with TRBD1 matching 8 bases. With 4 bases clipped from V and 1 base from J, the junction kept 3 bases outside the gene matches. Germline V gene sequence: CDR1 SGHNT, CDR2 YYREEE (reference sequence). CDR3 length: 14 amino acids. CDR3 sequence reads: CASSTGTGNTEAFF. CDR3 DNA: TGTGCCAGCAGCACCGGGACAGGGAACACTGAAGCTTTCTTT.

This rearrangement joins TRBV7-2 to TRBJ2-1, with 8 bases identical to TRBD2. Germline V lookup: CDR1 SGHTA, CDR2 FQGNSA. V shed 7 bases and J 8 bases; nucleotides not matched to a gene: 13. CDR3 size: 15 residues. Written as DNA, the CDR3 is TGTGCCAGCAAACCCCCGGCGGGAGGTGTCGATGAGCAGTTCTTC. This translates into CASKPPAGGVDEQFF.

The rearrangement joins TRBV3-1 (or the pseudogene TRBV3-2) to TRBJ2-7, with 7 bases identical to TRBD2. The CDR3 spans 16 residues. Germline lookup yields CDR1 LGHDT and CDR2 YNNKEL (reference sequence). J lost 6 bases, V lost 1 base, and 12 bases had no gene match. In nucleotides, the CDR3 is TGTGCCAGCAGCCAAGTGCCCGCGGGAGTTACCGCCGAGCAGTACTTC. Protein sequence: CASSQVPAGVTAEQYF.

V and J are TRBV5-1 and TRBJ1-1; TRBD1 is a possible D gene (6 bases). There are 14 residues in the CDR3. V was clipped by 4 bases and J by 2 bases, with 12 bases between them. From germline, CDR1 is SGHRS and CDR2 YFSETQ. The CDR3 DNA follows: TGCGCCAGCAGCCCGAGGACAGCTAACACTGAAGCTTTCTTT. This encodes CASSPRTANTEAFF.

This chain links TRBV11-3 with TRBJ2-3; D gene uncertain. Trimming took off 1 base at V and 6 bases at J, with 11 bases between the two ends. Germline lookup yields CDR1 SGHNT and CDR2 YENEEA. CDR3 size: 14 residues. DNA of the CDR3: TGTGCCAGCAGCTTAGGATCGCGGATGGATACGCAGTATTTT. It translates to CASSLGSRMDTQYF.

The genes are TRBV6-1 and TRBJ2-3, with 13 bases fitting TRBD2. The trim removed 3 bases at V and 4 bases at J, leaving 4 bases unmatched. The CDR3 length is 16 residues. The germline CDR1 and CDR2 sequences are MNHNS and SASEGT. The CDR3 DNA reads TGTGCCAGCAGTGACGGGACTAGCGGGATCTCAGATACGCAGTATTTT. It translates to CASSDGTSGISDTQYF.